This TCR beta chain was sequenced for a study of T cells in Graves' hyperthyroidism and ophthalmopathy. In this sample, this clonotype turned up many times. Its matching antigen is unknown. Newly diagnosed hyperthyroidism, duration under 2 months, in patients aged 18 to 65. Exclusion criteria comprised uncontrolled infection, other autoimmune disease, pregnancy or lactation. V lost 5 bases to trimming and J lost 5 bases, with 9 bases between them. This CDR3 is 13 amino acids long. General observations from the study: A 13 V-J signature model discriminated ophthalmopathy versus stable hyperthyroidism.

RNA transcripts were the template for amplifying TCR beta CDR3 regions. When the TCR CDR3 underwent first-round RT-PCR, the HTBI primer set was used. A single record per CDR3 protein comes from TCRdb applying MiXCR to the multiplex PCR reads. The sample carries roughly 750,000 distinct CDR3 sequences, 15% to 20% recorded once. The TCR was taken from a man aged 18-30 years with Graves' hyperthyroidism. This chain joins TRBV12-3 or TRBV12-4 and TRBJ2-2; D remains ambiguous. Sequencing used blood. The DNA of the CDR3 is TGTGCCAGCAGTCCGTCGTGGACCGGGGAGCTGTTTTTT. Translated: CASSPSWTGELFF.